This TCR beta chain was recovered during a study of blood T cell repertoires in COVID-19. Only in-frame clones appear in the TCRdb table, and some are missing; sequencing was by immunoSEQ multiplex PCR. The top ten clones hold about 1.1% of a sample with about 380,000 clones, 85% to 90% of them seen once. The sequencing sample was made of PBMCs or T cells enriched from blood (not recorded which). The TCR comes from a woman under 30 who had recovered from COVID-19.

CDR3 amino acids: CASSKIGEESYGYTF. DNA for the CDR3: TGTGCCAGCAGCAAAATCGGGGAGGAGTCCTATGGCTACACCTTC. The chain employs TRBV21-1 and TRBJ1-2. TRBV21-1 is classified as a pseudogene. The CDR3 has 15 residues.